A selection of T cell receptor beta chains follows, all from one sample in a study of cytomegalovirus exposure and HLA in healthy donors. Sequencing was performed with immunoSEQ multiplex PCR; in TCRdb, only in-frame clones are kept and a portion is missing. This sample yields over 150,000 clones, of which about four fifths are seen a single time; about 7.7% belongs to the top ten. Sequenced: PBMCs. The receptors were gathered from a woman in her 30s in good health and CMV-seropositive. Each CDR3 is given with its conserved first and last residue. A D gene is named only where the DNA matches it firmly. Rows may omit the clone size; those that give it use once, few, many or a size class.

J | D | size | V | DNA | CDR3
TRBJ1-6 | NA | few | TRBV6-6 | TGTGCCAGCATGAGGGCGAGCTCCTATAATTCACCCCTCCACTTT | CASMRASSYNSPLHF
TRBJ1-4 | NA | NA | TRBV7-2 | TGTGCCAGCAGCCCCCTAGGGGCCGGTGAAAAACTGTTTTTT | CASSPLGAGEKLFF
TRBJ1-6 | TRBD1 | NA | TRBV4-1 | TGCGCCAGCAGCCAAGAGGCAGGGGGTAATTCACCCCTCCACTTT | CASSQEAGGNSPLHF
TRBJ2-3 | TRBD1 | NA | TRBV7-3 | TGTGCCAGCAGCCCGACAGGGCGCACAGATACGCAGTATTTT | CASSPTGRTDTQYF
TRBJ1-2 | TRBD1 | few | TRBV5-1 | TGCGCCAGCAGCTTAGCTCAGGGGGACTATGGCTACACCTTC | CASSLAQGDYGYTF
TRBJ1-4 | TRBD1 | few | TRBV27 | TGTGCCAGCAGTTTGGCAGGGGGACCTGAAAAACTGTTTTTT | CASSLAGGPEKLFF
TRBJ1-5 | NA | once | TRBV10-3 | TGTGCCATCAGTGAGTCGACGGGAACCAATCAGCCCCAGCATTTT | CAISESTGTNQPQHF
TRBJ2-5 | TRBD2 | NA | TRBV11-2 | TGTGCCAGCAGCCCCGGGACTAGCGGGGGCCCTGGGGAGACCCAGTACTTC | CASSPGTSGGPGETQYF
TRBJ2-7 | NA | NA | TRBV5-1 | TGCGCCAGCAGATGGAGTACTATTGACTCCTACGAGCAGTACTTC | CASRWSTIDSYEQYF
TRBJ1-1 | NA | NA | TRBV5-6 | TGTGCCAGCAGCAACGGACAGAAAATGAACACTGAAGCTTTCTTT | CASSNGQKMNTEAFF
TRBJ1-6 | NA | NA | TRBV25-1 | TGTGCCAGCAGTGCGACAGGTTGGGGTTCACCCCTCCACTTT | CASSATGWGSPLHF
TRBJ2-7 | NA | NA | TRBV7-2 | TGTGCCAGCAGCTTCGGAGGGGGCTTGAGCGAGCAGTACTTC | CASSFGGGLSEQYF
TRBJ1-1 | TRBD1 | NA | TRBV7-9 | TGTGCCAGCAGCTTCCCGAGACAGGGGCACACTGAAGCTTTCTTT | CASSFPRQGHTEAFF
TRBJ2-5 | TRBD2 | NA | TRBV28 | TGTGCCAGCAGTTCCCCCCGGGAACTAGCGCTCCAAGAGACCCAGTACTTC | CASSSPRELALQETQYF
TRBJ1-1 | TRBD1 | NA | TRBV27 | TGTGCCAGCAGGAACATCCTCGGGACAGGGATGAACACTGAAGCTTTCTTT | CASRNILGTGMNTEAFF
TRBJ1-3 | TRBD1 | NA | TRBV13 | TGTGCCAGCAGCCCGGGACAGGGGGCGATTCCCACTGGAAACACCATATATTTT | CASSPGQGAIPTGNTIYF
TRBJ2-3 | TRBD2 | NA | TRBV7-2 | TGTGCCAGCAGCCTCGCGGGGGTGGTGGATACGCAGTATTTT | CASSLAGVVDTQYF
TRBJ2-4 | NA | NA | TRBV6-1 | TGTGCCAGTGGACAGCTCATAGGCAAAAACATTCAGTACTTC | CASGQLIGKNIQYF
TRBJ2-3 | TRBD1 | NA | TRBV7-3 | TGTGCCAGCAGCATACAGGGACAGGACTCAGATACGCAGTATTTT | CASSIQGQDSDTQYF
TRBJ1-6 | NA | NA | TRBV19 | TGTGCCAGTAGGAAGATTCGGGGAGACTCCTATAATTCACCCCTCCACTTT | CASRKIRGDSYNSPLHF
TRBJ1-6 | TRBD1 | NA | TRBV4-2 | TGTGCCAGCAGACGGGCAGGGGGAGCTATAAGGGATTCACCCCTCCACTTT | CASRRAGGAIRDSPLHF
TRBJ1-1 | NA | NA | TRBV28 | TGTGCCAGCTCTCTCGTCATAGAAATGAACACTGAAGCTTTCTTT | CASSLVIEMNTEAFF
TRBJ2-5 | NA | NA | TRBV2 | TGTGCCAGCAGGCCGGGGGGCGTAGAGACCCAGTACTTC | CASRPGGVETQYF
TRBJ2-5 | NA | once | TRBV5-5 | TGTGCCAGCAGCCGGAGGGGAGACCAAGAGACCCAGTACTTC | CASSRRGDQETQYF
TRBJ2-1 | TRBD2 | NA | TRBV5-1 | TGCGCCAGCAGCTTGTTCTTGGTAGCGGGGGATGAGCAGTTCTTC | CASSLFLVAGDEQFF
TRBJ1-4 | TRBD1 | NA | TRBV2 | TGTGCCAGTAGGGACAGGGCCTCAACTAATGAAAAACTGTTTTTT | CASRDRASTNEKLFF
TRBJ1-2 | NA | NA | TRBV7-9 | TGTGCCAGCAGCGCGGAGGGCGACTATGGCTACACCTTC | CASSAEGDYGYTF
TRBJ2-7 | NA | NA | TRBV7-9 | TGTTCCAGCAGCCGATCTAACTTCGAAGCGTCCTACGAGCAGTACTTC | CSSSRSNFEASYEQYF
TRBJ2-5 | NA | NA | TRBV10-3 | TGTGCCACCCTCAATGGGGCAGGGACCCAGTACTTC | CATLNGAGTQYF
TRBJ1-1 | NA | NA | TRBV9 | TGTGCCAGCAGCCCGAGGGATAGGAGTTTCGCTGAAGCTTTCTTT | CASSPRDRSFAEAFF
TRBJ2-3 | NA | NA | TRBV5-5 | TGTGCCAGCAGCTTGCTAGGAATTAGCACAGATACGCAGTATTTT | CASSLLGISTDTQYF
TRBJ2-2 | NA | NA | TRBV27 | TGTGCCAGCAGCTATAATGCCGGGGAGCTGTTTTTT | CASSYNAGELFF
TRBJ2-5 | TRBD2 | few | TRBV6-6 | TGTGCCAGCAGCAACCGTGGGGGGGAAGAGACCCAGTACTTC | CASSNRGGEETQYF
TRBJ2-5 | TRBD1 | few | TRBV5-1 | TGCGCCAGCAGCGGGAGGACAGGGATGCAGGAGACCCAGTACTTC | CASSGRTGMQETQYF